This T cell receptor beta chain is from a study of blood T cell repertoires in COVID-19. Overall study context: Material from acute and convalescent COVID-19 was sourced from the United States, Italy and Spain. Sources were T cells, B-cell-depleted T cells, or PBMCs; the material itself was cDNA or gDNA.

Enrollment of patients from Seattle took place during active infection, with longitudinal follow-up. In the study's own analysis: Reference gene primer amplification gave estimated nucleated cell counts. Produced via immunoSEQ multiplex PCR; TCRdb's table is partial and in-frame only. The V and J calls and clone size are taken from that table; D and trimming were inferred from the DNA. The table has some 260,000 clones, roughly 88% seen once. The origin of this receptor is a woman between 65 and 79 years old with COVID-19, enrolled during active disease. Sequenced material: peripheral blood.

The DNA for the CDR3 is TGTGCCAGTAGTATCCGGGAAAGAAACACCATATATTTT. Translating gives CASSIRERNTIYF. The V call is TRBV19, the J call TRBJ1-3, with D hard to call. Per the germline V gene, CDR1 is LNHDA and CDR2 is SQIVND (reference sequence). V shed 3 bases and J shed 5 bases, with 8 bases lying between them. The CDR3 spans 13 residues. Based on the CDR3 plus reference TRBV19 and TRBJ1-3, the full variable domain is DGGITQSPKYLFRKEGQNVTLSCEQNLNHDAMYWYRQDPGQGLRLIYYSQIVNDFQKGDIAEGYSVSREKKESFPLTVTSAQKNPTAFYLCASSIRERNTIYFGEGSWLTVV.